Detailed here is one T cell receptor (beta chain). The source of the sample is a study of T cells expressing NK-cell markers. CDR3 length: 14 residues. CDR1 and CDR2 from the germline V gene are SGHRS and YFSETQ. TCRdb reanalyzed the 5' RACE reads and collapses them to one entry per CDR3 protein, without DNA. The sample has approximately 440,000 distinct CDR3 sequences; the top ten hold approximately 1.4%. This TCR was sampled from a woman between 50 and 59 years old in good health. The sample taken for sequencing was blood T cells: a sorted CD56 or NKG2C T cell subset, CD4+ or CD8+ T cells, or bulk PBMC T cells (not recorded which). J is TRBJ2-7 and V is TRBV5-1; TCRdb calls TRBD2, which cannot be checked without DNA. CDR3 sequence: CASSLEGLGQGQYF.